This TCR beta chain was retrieved from a study of regulatory T cells in long-lasting Graves disease. Time point denoted: newly diagnosed GD, antithyroid drugs for less than 3 months. From PBMCs, RNA was extracted and then used to make the TCR library. At least ten counts were recorded for this clonotype. Investigators prepared the TCR beta libraries by applying iRepertoire HTBI primers and Arm-PCR of CDR3 regions. TCRdb reanalysed the multiplex PCR reads using MiXCR and keeps one entry per CDR3 protein. The sample records 550,000 to 700,000 distinct CDR3 sequences, approximately 16% being singletons. A further study also used this sample, focusing on T cells in Graves' hyperthyroidism and ophthalmopathy.

This TCR was sampled from a man aged 18 to 29 with Graves disease. This material consisted of peripheral blood mononuclear cells (PBMCs), taken at new diagnosis, from a patient treated with antithyroid drugs.

This CDR3 reads CASSFDGLKVDEQFF. The CDR3 DNA follows: TGTGCCAGCAGCTTTGATGGGCTCAAGGTCGATGAGCAGTTCTTC. V and J are TRBV7-3 and TRBJ2-1, with no clear D. V was cut by 3 bases and J by 8 bases, with 17 bases left in between. CDR1 and CDR2 from the germline V gene are SGHTA and FQGTGA. This CDR3 has 15 amino acids.